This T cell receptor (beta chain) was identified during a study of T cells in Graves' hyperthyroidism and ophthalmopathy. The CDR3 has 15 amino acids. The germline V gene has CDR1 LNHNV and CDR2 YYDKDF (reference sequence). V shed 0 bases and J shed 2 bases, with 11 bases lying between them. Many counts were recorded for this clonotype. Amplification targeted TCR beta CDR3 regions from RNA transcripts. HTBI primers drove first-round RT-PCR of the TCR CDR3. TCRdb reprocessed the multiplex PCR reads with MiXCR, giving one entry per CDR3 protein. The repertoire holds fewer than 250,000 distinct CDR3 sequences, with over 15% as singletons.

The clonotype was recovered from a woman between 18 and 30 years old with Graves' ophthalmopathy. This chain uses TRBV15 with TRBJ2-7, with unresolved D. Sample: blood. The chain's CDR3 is CATSRDRTYPYEQYF. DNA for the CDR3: TGTGCCACCAGCAGAGATCGGACGTACCCCTACGAGCAGTACTTC.